Given below is one T cell receptor beta chain in context. Its antigen is unidentified. Sequenced by immunoSEQ multiplex PCR; TCRdb stores in-frame clones only, minus some. The repertoire has a few million clones, 85% to 95% of them found once; the top ten carry roughly 0.15%. This sample is drawn from a study of shared clonotypes between healthy human individuals. Broader study findings: Larger richness was generally estimated for naive than memory subsets.

The CDR3 has 15 residues. V gave up 2 bases and J gave up 2 bases, with 12 bases separating them. Germline CDR1 reads SEHNR; CDR2 reads FQNEAQ (reference sequence). What was sequenced was naive CD4+ T cells sorted from blood. The subset: CD45RA+ positively selected. V gene TRBV7-9 combines with J gene TRBJ2-5; weak D call: TRBD2 (6 bases). This TCR was sampled from a man aged 18 to 29 in good health. Here the CDR3 reads CASSLFGTVQETQYF. The DNA for the CDR3 is TGTGCCAGCAGCTTATTTGGGACTGTGCAAGAGACCCAGTACTTC.